The sequence of this TCR beta chain was determined in a study of blood T cell repertoires in COVID-19. For the study at large: COVID-19 samples from acute and convalescent phases originated in the United States, Italy and Spain. In each case, the material was cDNA or gDNA derived from T cells, B-cell-depleted T cells, or PBMCs.

In the authors' workflow: Reference gene primers were amplified, and this amplification served to estimate nucleated cell counts. Using immunoSEQ multiplex PCR, the repertoire was profiled, and TCRdb retains in-frame clones only, with some absent. The V and J calls and clone size are taken from that table; D and trimming were inferred from the DNA. The table records 53,000 or so clones, about 76% of them present only once. The CDR3 totals 12 residues. With 5 bases removed from V and 6 bases from J, the gap between germline ends came to 11 bases. The germline V gene has CDR1 MNHNY and CDR2 SVGAGI (reference sequence).

Sequenced: peripheral blood. The rearrangement joins TRBV6-6 to TRBJ2-7; a possible D gene is TRBD1 (6 bases). The receptor's source is a man aged 65 to 79 with active or convalescent COVID-19. The CDR3 DNA follows: TGTGCCAGCAGTAAACAGGGATTCGAGCAGTACTTC. Its protein product is CASSKQGFEQYF.